These 23 T cell receptor beta chains came from one sample sequenced in a study of PD-L1 blockade in urothelial cancer (TCRdb year 2017). Library method: the immunoSEQ multiplex PCR assay. Drawn from immuneACCESS, this table holds only the in-frame rearrangements with V and J called that TCRdb kept. Clones are partly lost; checked studies trace under half to an unresolved V gene and leave the rest unexplained. For this sample the table gives tens of thousands of clones, of which more than 80% were detected only once. The ten largest clones add up to 1% to 1.5% of the sample. Explained via the paper, the time point label denotes: pretreatment peripheral blood. The sample in question was PBMCs, obtained around atezolizumab (anti-PD-L1) treatment. Receptors originate from a man between 50 and 59 years old with urothelial cancer.

The rearrangement uses TRBV6-6 and TRBJ1-3; 8 nucleotides align to TRBD1. This CDR3 spans 16 amino acids. The V segment lost 7 bases and the J segment 0 bases; nucleotides outside the gene matches: 8. Germline V lookup: CDR1 MNHNY, CDR2 SVGAGI (reference sequence). CDR3 residues: CASTRGQANSGNTIYF. The CDR3 nucleotides are TGTGCCAGCACTAGGGGACAGGCGAACTCTGGAAACACCATATATTTT.

The chain carries TRBV10-1 and TRBJ2-1; the match to TRBD2 covers 8 bases. The CDR3 sequence is 15 residues long. Looked up from germline, CDR1 is WNHNN and CDR2 is SYGVQD (reference sequence). V lost 0 bases to trimming and J lost 9 bases; unmatched junction nucleotides: 7. The CDR3 here is CASSESREGRSEQFF. CDR3 nucleotide sequence: TGCGCCAGCAGTGAGTCCCGGGAGGGCCGAAGTGAGCAGTTCTTC.

V is TRBV5-1 and J is TRBJ2-1; TRBD1 agrees at 8 bases. The V segment lost 4 bases and the J segment 3 bases; nucleotides outside the gene matches: 9. The CDR3 covers 16 residues. Germline CDR1 SGHRS, CDR2 YFSETQ. The CDR3 loop is CASSKSQGANYNEQFF. The CDR3 DNA sequence: TGCGCCAGCAGCAAAAGCCAGGGGGCTAACTACAATGAGCAGTTCTTC.

The V call is TRBV10-3, the J call TRBJ2-1, with 15 bases lining up with TRBD2. There are 16 residues in the CDR3. Germline CDR1 ENHRY, CDR2 SYGVKD. V shed 5 bases and J 8 bases; nucleotides not matched to a gene: 7. The CDR3 here is CAISTGLAGGADEQFF. In DNA, the CDR3 is TGTGCCATCAGTACTGGACTAGCGGGAGGGGCCGATGAGCAGTTCTTC.

The V gene is TRBV27, the J gene TRBJ2-7; 8 nucleotides line up with TRBD1. Trimming at V came to 2 bases and at J to 0 bases, leaving 6 bases not matched to a gene. Germline lookup yields CDR1 MNHEY and CDR2 SMNVEV (reference sequence). The CDR3 is 16 residues long. The CDR3, as DNA: TGTGCCAGCAGTTTAAAATGGACAGGGAACTCCTACGAGCAGTACTTC. This sequence encodes CASSLKWTGNSYEQYF.

This sequence joins TRBV9 and TRBJ2-1, with unresolved D. Germline V gene sequence: CDR1 SGDLS, CDR2 YYNGEE. Trimming cost V 3 bases and J 4 bases, with 11 bases left between them. This CDR3 spans 14 amino acids. The DNA for the CDR3 is TGTGCCAGCAGCGCCCGACACAGTTACAATGAGCAGTTCTTC. Translation gives CASSARHSYNEQFF.

The chain recombines TRBV5-1 with TRBJ1-2, with TRBD1 matching 11 bases. Germline-derived CDR1 and CDR2 are SGHRS and YFSETQ. Trimming at V came to 3 bases and at J to 6 bases, leaving 7 bases not matched to a gene. This CDR3 has 15 amino acids. Written as DNA, the CDR3 is TGCGCCAGCAGCTCCGGGACAGGGGGTTTTAATGGCTACACCTTC. It codes for CASSSGTGGFNGYTF.

V is TRBV12-5 and J is TRBJ1-5; 7 nucleotides match TRBD1. The CDR3 consists of 18 residues. Germline values: CDR1 LGHNT, CDR2 FRNRAP. Trimming at V came to 0 bases and at J to 3 bases, leaving 11 bases not matched to a gene. The CDR3 DNA follows: TGTGCTAGTGGTTTGGTACCAGGGGGTTTGGGAAACAATCAGCCCCAGCATTTT. Its translation is CASGLVPGGLGNNQPQHF.

V and J are TRBV19 and TRBJ1-5, with a weak D call TRBD1 (5 bases). Deletions cut 4 bases from V and 4 bases from J, with 11 bases between. CDR1 LNHDA and CDR2 SQIVND come from the germline V gene (reference sequence). The CDR3 is 14 residues long. In DNA, the CDR3 is TGTGCCAGTAGTAGGACAAGTGGAAATCAGCCCCAGCATTTT. The encoded protein is CASSRTSGNQPQHF.

The V gene is TRBV2, the J gene TRBJ2-1; no definite D call. Germline values: CDR1 SNHLY, CDR2 FYNNEI. V was shortened by 5 bases and J by 0 bases, with 5 bases between the two germline ends. The CDR3 contains 13 residues. CDR3 amino acids: CASSRLSYNEQFF. In nucleotides, the CDR3 is TGTGCCAGCAGTAGACTCTCCTACAATGAGCAGTTCTTC.

The V and J genes are TRBV7-9 and TRBJ2-5; TRBD2 aligns across 12 bases. V was pared by 1 base and J by 4 bases, with 4 bases of the junction left unmatched. This CDR3 comprises 16 residues. Per the germline V gene, CDR1 is SEHNR and CDR2 is FQNEAQ (reference sequence). Here the CDR3 DNA reads TGTGCCAGCAGCTTAGTTAGGGGACTAGCGGGAGAGACCCAGTACTTC. Translated, it gives CASSLVRGLAGETQYF.

The CDR3 protein is CASSPGGAGETQYF. CDR3 bases: TGTGCCAGCTCACCAGGGGGCGCCGGGGAGACCCAGTACTTC. The chain recombines TRBV18 with TRBJ2-5; D is possibly TRBD1 (6 bases). Germline CDR1 is KGHSH and CDR2 is LQKENI. V shed 2 bases and J shed 5 bases, with 12 bases lying between them. The CDR3 spans 14 residues.

V usage is TRBV28 and J usage is TRBJ2-7; TRBD2 matches at 10 bases. This CDR3 has 15 residues. V shed 6 bases, J shed 3 bases, and the junction held 8 bases outside the gene matches. From germline, CDR1 is MDHEN and CDR2 SYDVKM. The CDR3 reads CASSFRGTSVYEQYF. The DNA of the CDR3 is TGTGCCAGCAGCTTTCGGGGGACTAGCGTCTACGAGCAGTACTTC.

V and J are TRBV5-6 and TRBJ2-2; 9 bases are a match to TRBD1. This CDR3 comprises 15 residues. Unmatched junction bases numbered 4, after V lost 4 bases and J lost 3 bases. Germline V gene data show CDR1 as SGHDT and CDR2 as YYEEEE. As DNA, the CDR3 is TGTGCCAGCAGCCGGACAGGGGTCGACACCGGGGAGCTGTTTTTT. Translating gives CASSRTGVDTGELFF. Filled out from reference TRBV5-6 and TRBJ2-2, the complete variable domain reads DAGVTQSPTHLIKTRGQQVTLRCSPKSGHDTVSWYQQALGQGPQFIFQYYEEEERQRGNFPDRFSGHQFPNYSSELNVNALLLGDSALYLCASSRTGVDTGELFFGEGSRLTVL.

The chain joins TRBV9 to TRBJ2-2; 12 bases map to TRBD2. With 4 bases clipped from V and 4 bases from J, the junction kept 5 bases outside the gene matches. This CDR3 has 16 residues. Germline V gives CDR1 SGDLS, CDR2 YYNGEE. The CDR3 is CASSSGLAGLTGELFF. For the CDR3, the DNA is TGTGCCAGCAGCTCCGGACTAGCGGGACTCACCGGGGAGCTGTTTTTT.

The chain links TRBV2 to TRBJ2-7; 8 nucleotides line up with TRBD1. J gave up 6 bases and V 6 bases, and 10 bases lay outside the gene matches. In germline, CDR1 is SNHLY, CDR2 FYNNEI. The CDR3 spans 14 residues. This chain's CDR3 is CASSDRGSGFEQYF. The CDR3 DNA reads as TGTGCCAGCAGCGACAGGGGCTCAGGGTTCGAGCAGTACTTC.

This chain connects TRBV7-9 to TRBJ1-4, with 10 bases identical to TRBD1. CDR3 length: 15 amino acids. Germline CDR1 is SEHNR and CDR2 is FQNEAQ (reference sequence). After removal of 6 bases from V and 7 bases from J, the junction contained 8 bases not matched to a gene. CDR3 coding DNA: TGTGCCAGCAGTACCGGGACAGGGGCCGGTGAAAAACTGTTTTTT. This codes for CASSTGTGAGEKLFF.

The chain carries TRBV14 and TRBJ2-1, with 9 positions matching TRBD2. This CDR3 is 16 amino acids long. CDR1 and CDR2 from the germline V gene are SGHDN and FVKESK. V was pared by 1 base and J by 7 bases, with 8 bases of the junction left unmatched. In DNA form, the CDR3 reads TGTGCCAGCAGCCAAGTGGGCGGGAGGGCCGCAAATGAGCAGTTCTTC. Its translation: CASSQVGGRAANEQFF.

The chain combines TRBV2 with TRBJ2-6; the D gene is possibly TRBD1 (5 bases). Germline lookup yields CDR1 SNHLY and CDR2 FYNNEI. V lost 3 bases and J 0 bases, leaving 15 bases between the germline ends. The CDR3 runs to 18 residues. The CDR3 DNA reads as TGTGCCAGCAGTGAGAGGACACTTACCCACTCTGGGGCCAACGTCCTGACTTTC. Its translation: CASSERTLTHSGANVLTF.

The chain employs TRBV19 and TRBJ1-1; D unresolved. Germline-derived CDR1 and CDR2 are LNHDA and SQIVND (reference sequence). Trimming cost V 6 bases and J 1 base, with 12 bases left between them. The CDR3 totals 14 residues. CDR3 amino acids: CASSPLGANTEAFF. CDR3 coding DNA: TGTGCCAGTAGCCCCTTAGGAGCGAACACTGAAGCTTTCTTT.

The V gene is TRBV10-3, the J gene TRBJ1-2, with 9 bases that match TRBD1. CDR1 ENHRY and CDR2 SYGVKD come from the germline V gene. V shed 3 bases and J 4 bases; nucleotides not matched to a gene: 9. This CDR3 has 16 amino acids. As DNA, the CDR3 is TGTGCCATCAGTGACCGGGGACAGGGCAATTTCTATGGCTACACCTTC. It is translated as CAISDRGQGNFYGYTF.

This clone was found a few times. CDR3 amino acids: CASKGVGYEQYF. The CDR3 DNA sequence: TGTGCCAGCAAGGGGGTTGGGTACGAGCAGTACTTC. The chain is built from TRBV7-9 and TRBJ2-7, with D perhaps matching TRBD1 (6 bases). The CDR3 sequence is 12 residues long. V lost 7 bases, J lost 4 bases, and 11 bases lay in between. Germline V lookup: CDR1 SEHNR, CDR2 FQNEAQ (reference sequence).

Only a few counts were recorded for this clone. This sequence joins TRBV5-4 and TRBJ2-2, with TRBD1 as a possible D gene (6 bases). This CDR3 region has 15 residues. Per germline, CDR1 SGHNT and CDR2 YYREEE (reference sequence). Trimming cost V 2 bases and J 3 bases, with 11 bases left between them. The CDR3 DNA follows: TGTGCCAGCAGCTTTCCAGGGGTCGACACCGGGGAGCTGTTTTTT. This sequence encodes CASSFPGVDTGELFF. Drawing the rest from reference TRBV5-4 and TRBJ2-2, the complete variable domain is ETGVTQSPTHLIKTRGQQVTLRCSSQSGHNTVSWYQQALGQGPQFIFQYYREEENGRGNFPPRFSGLQFPNYSSELNVNALELDDSALYLCASSFPGVDTGELFFGEGSRLTVL.